Each of the 23 T cell receptor beta chains below was sequenced from the same sample in a study of memory CD4+ T cells and cytomegalovirus serostatus. Single viable CD3+CD4+CD8-CD45RO+ cells were sorted as the memory CD4+ T cells. Method: immunoSEQ multiplex PCR; TCRdb's copy keeps in-frame clones and lacks some. The data hold about 44,000 clones, with more than 65% observed a single time. What was sequenced was memory CD4+ T cells from blood. The receptors were gathered from an adult in good health and CMV-seronegative.

The genes are TRBV6-6 and TRBJ2-1, with D unresolved. Germline CDR1 and CDR2: MNHNY and SVGAGI (reference sequence). The CDR3 runs to 14 residues. The ends were cut back, 0 bases at V and 7 bases at J, with 10 bases in the middle. Here the CDR3 DNA reads TGTGCCAGCAGTTACTCGCCCCAGGTTAATGAGCAGTTCTTC. Protein product: CASSYSPQVNEQFF.

As for this clone: One junction end does not reproduce the germline sequence, and a read error may be involved. This chain connects TRBV5-1 to TRBJ2-7; D is uncertain. The CDR3 has 12 amino acids. Looked up from germline, CDR1 is SGHRS and CDR2 is YFSETQ. The CDR3 here is CASSEASHEQYF. CDR3 sequence (DNA): TGCGCCAGCAGCGAAGCCTCCCACGAGCAGTACTTC.

This chain connects TRBV5-4 to TRBJ1-4; 9 nucleotides agree with TRBD1. The germline V gene has CDR1 SGHNT and CDR2 YYREEE (reference sequence). Losses at the gene ends were 0 bases for V and 7 bases for J; bases not matched to a gene: 4. The CDR3 runs 15 residues. The CDR3: CASSLATGGSEKLFF. CDR3 DNA sequence: TGTGCCAGCAGCTTGGCCACAGGGGGCAGTGAAAAACTGTTTTTT. The complete variable domain, with remaining parts taken from reference TRBV5-4 and TRBJ1-4, reads ETGVTQSPTHLIKTRGQQVTLRCSSQSGHNTVSWYQQALGQGPQFIFQYYREEENGRGNFPPRFSGLQFPNYSSELNVNALELDDSALYLCASSLATGGSEKLFFGSGTQLSVL.

This chain links TRBV11-2 with TRBJ1-2; 9 bases map to TRBD1. Germline values: CDR1 SGHAT, CDR2 FQNNGV. The trim removed 0 bases at V and 9 bases at J, leaving 8 bases unmatched. There are 15 residues in the CDR3. The CDR3 loop reads CASSLDGSTGGRYTF. The CDR3 nucleotides are TGTGCCAGCAGCTTAGATGGAAGTACAGGGGGCCGCTACACCTTC.

Only one count was recorded for this clone. This rearrangement joins TRBV18 to TRBJ1-2, with TRBD1 identical over 9 bases. The germline V gene encodes CDR1 KGHSH and CDR2 LQKENI. The CDR3 totals 16 residues. The V gene end was trimmed by 0 bases and the J gene end by 4 bases; junction bases not matched to a gene: 6. The CDR3, as DNA: TGTGCCAGCTCACCACCGGGGGACAGGGTTCTCTATGGCTACACCTTC. Amino acids: CASSPPGDRVLYGYTF.

V gene TRBV2 combines with J gene TRBJ2-3; TRBD2 matches at 10 bases. This CDR3 region has 14 residues. Germline CDR1 SNHLY, CDR2 FYNNEI. V was clipped by 8 bases and J by 4 bases; unmatched bases: 6. CDR3 loop: CASGLAGASDTQYF. The CDR3, as DNA: TGTGCCAGCGGGCTAGCGGGGGCCTCAGATACGCAGTATTTT. Full variable domain (rest looked up from reference TRBV2 and TRBJ2-3): EPEVTQTPSHQVTQMGQEVILRCVPISNHLYFYWYRQILGQKVEFLVSFYNNEISEKSEIFDDQFSVERPDGSNFTLKIRSTKLEDSAMYFCASGLAGASDTQYFGPGTRLTVL.

This clone has a single count. This sequence joins TRBV5-4 and TRBJ2-7; 13 bases align to TRBD2. The ends lost 3 bases at V and 4 bases at J; junction bases unmatched: 7. The germline V gene has CDR1 SGHNT and CDR2 YYREEE (reference sequence). The CDR3 totals 16 residues. In DNA, the CDR3 is TGTGCCAGCAGCTCCAAGACTAGCGGGGGGTTTTACGAGCAGTACTTC. It codes for CASSSKTSGGFYEQYF.

This clone was counted once. The V and J genes are TRBV4-2 and TRBJ1-5; 9 bases are a match to TRBD1. From germline, CDR1 is LGHNA and CDR2 YNFKEQ. V trimming: 2 bases; J trimming: 4 bases; junction bases outside the gene matches: 3. This CDR3 region has 15 residues. In nucleotides, the CDR3 is TGTGCCAGCAGCCAACCCGGACAGGGGAATCAGCCCCAGCATTTT. This translates into CASSQPGQGNQPQHF.

The V and J genes are TRBV9 and TRBJ2-3; D is undetermined. Trimming cost V 0 bases and J 5 bases, with 16 bases left between them. The germline CDR1 and CDR2 sequences are SGDLS and YYNGEE. This CDR3 is built from 16 residues. CDR3 sequence reads: CASSVDLQTRVDTQYF. The CDR3 DNA follows: TGTGCCAGCAGCGTAGATCTTCAGACCCGCGTAGATACGCAGTATTTT.

This clone was counted only a few times. The V and J genes are TRBV19 and TRBJ1-2; 10 nucleotides match TRBD1. CDR3 length: 16 amino acids. J lost 4 bases, V lost 5 bases, and 10 bases had no gene match. CDR1 LNHDA and CDR2 SQIVND come from the germline V gene (reference sequence). CDR3 residues: CASSDDRDRGFYGYTF. The CDR3 DNA sequence: TGTGCCAGTAGTGATGACCGGGACAGGGGATTCTATGGCTACACCTTC. The complete variable domain, with remaining parts taken from reference TRBV19 and TRBJ1-2, reads DGGITQSPKYLFRKEGQNVTLSCEQNLNHDAMYWYRQDPGQGLRLIYYSQIVNDFQKGDIAEGYSVSREKKESFPLTVTSAQKNPTAFYLCASSDDRDRGFYGYTFGSGTRLTVV.

The chain employs TRBV28 and TRBJ1-2; D might be TRBD1 (5 bases). Germline CDR1 is MDHEN and CDR2 is SYDVKM. This CDR3 has 15 residues. V was pared by 7 bases and J by 4 bases, with 19 bases between. This CDR3 is CASILGDPPTYGYTF. DNA for the CDR3: TGTGCCAGCATCCTCGGGGACCCGCCAACCTATGGCTACACCTTC.

The chain combines TRBV30 with TRBJ2-7; the match to TRBD1 covers 7 bases. The V and J ends lost 1 base and 4 bases, in that order; junction bases with no gene match: 1. The CDR3 consists of 12 residues. Germline V gene data show CDR1 as GTSNPN and CDR2 as SVGIG (reference sequence). CDR3 protein: CAWSDRGYEQYF. CDR3 DNA sequence: TGTGCCTGGAGTGACAGGGGTTACGAGCAGTACTTC.

The CDR3 reads CASSYRGAQYF. The CDR3 DNA reads TGTGCCAGCAGCTATCGAGGGGCCCAGTACTTC. The chain is built from TRBV7-2 and TRBJ2-5; D tentatively fits TRBD1 or TRBD2 (5 bases each). Germline V lookup: CDR1 SGHTA, CDR2 FQGNSA. The V end was cut by 4 bases, the J end by 9 bases, with 9 bases between. The CDR3 extends over 11 amino acids.

The chain uses TRBV7-3 and TRBJ2-7, with a weak D call TRBD1 (5 bases). The V gene's germline CDR1 is SGHTA and CDR2 FQGTGA. The V end lost 0 bases, the J end lost 6 bases, and 24 bases lay between the germline ends. The CDR3 consists of 18 residues. CDR3 nucleotides: TGTGCCAGCAGCTTAACGTTATCTCAAAGATGCAGGGTGGGCGAGCAGTACTTC. It specifies CASSLTLSQRCRVGEQYF. Full variable domain (remainder filled in from reference TRBV7-3 and TRBJ2-7): GAGVSQTPSNKVTEKGKYVELRCDPISGHTALYWYRQSLGQGPEFLIYFQGTGAADDSGLPNDRFFAVRPEGSVSTLKIQRTERGDSAVYLCASSLTLSQRCRVGEQYFGPGTRLTVT.

The rearrangement links TRBV28 to TRBJ1-6, with D unresolved. V lost 3 bases and J lost 10, with 19 bases in between. Germline V gene lookup returns CDR1 MDHEN and CDR2 SYDVKM. The CDR3 length is 16 residues. The CDR3 is CASSFRRAGGRSPLHF. CDR3 nucleotide sequence: TGTGCCAGCAGTTTTCGTCGGGCCGGAGGTCGGTCACCCCTCCACTTT.

The chain is built from TRBV2 and TRBJ1-5, with D perhaps TRBD1 (6 bases). The CDR3 extends over 15 amino acids. V lost 6 bases and J 6 bases, leaving 18 bases between the germline ends. The germline gives CDR1 SNHLY, CDR2 FYNNEI. CDR3 sequence reads: CASSADRSRGQPQHF. CDR3 bases: TGTGCCAGCAGCGCGGACAGAAGCCGCGGTCAGCCCCAGCATTTT. Full variable domain (remainder filled in from reference TRBV2 and TRBJ1-5): EPEVTQTPSHQVTQMGQEVILRCVPISNHLYFYWYRQILGQKVEFLVSFYNNEISEKSEIFDDQFSVERPDGSNFTLKIRSTKLEDSAMYFCASSADRSRGQPQHFGDGTRLSIL.

V and J are TRBV11-1 and TRBJ1-4; D gene unclear. CDR3 length equals 15 residues. V gave up 5 bases and J gave up 6 bases, with 16 bases separating them. Germline loops: CDR1 SGHAT, CDR2 FQDESV (reference sequence). CDR3 region: CASSGRTGAHEKLFF. The CDR3 nucleotides are TGTGCCAGCAGCGGGCGGACGGGCGCCCATGAAAAACTGTTTTTT.

V is TRBV9 and J is TRBJ1-4; the D gene is possibly TRBD1 (5 bases). This CDR3 has 14 residues. Germline V lookup: CDR1 SGDLS, CDR2 YYNGEE. Trimming stripped 1 base from V and 7 bases from J, with 11 bases between. CDR3 in DNA: TGTGCCAGCAGCGTACCAGGGAAATTTGAAAAACTGTTTTTT. Protein product: CASSVPGKFEKLFF.

As for this clone: At one end the junction does not follow the germline gene, possibly because of a read error. The identical CDR3 is also encoded by other nucleotide sequences in the sample. The rearrangement joins TRBV10-3 to TRBJ1-5, with a weak D call TRBD1 (5 bases). CDR1 and CDR2 (germline): ENHRY, SYGVKD. This CDR3 has 15 residues. CDR3 DNA: TGCGCCATCAGCCAGGACAAGGCGGGCAATCAGCCCCAGCATTTT. Translating it yields CAISQDKAGNQPQHF.

The gene calls are TRBV2 and TRBJ2-3; no definite D call. Germline V gives CDR1 SNHLY, CDR2 FYNNEI. Deletions cut 8 bases from V and 6 bases from J, with 15 bases between. The CDR3 runs to 13 residues. The CDR3 protein is CASASHSEDTQYF. The CDR3, as DNA: TGTGCCAGCGCATCCCATTCAGAGGATACGCAGTATTTT.

V usage is TRBV5-4 and J usage is TRBJ1-2; 7 positions match TRBD1. Germline CDR1 SGHNT, CDR2 YYREEE (reference sequence). J gave up 3 bases and V 4 bases, and 12 bases lay outside the gene matches. The CDR3 covers 16 residues. CDR3 residues: CASSRATGLGDYGYTF. The CDR3 DNA reads TGTGCCAGCAGCCGCGCGACAGGGCTCGGTGACTATGGCTACACCTTC.

This clone was seen just once. The V call is TRBV2, the J call TRBJ1-1; tentatively, D is TRBD1 (6 bases). V was trimmed by 7 bases and J by 8 bases, leaving 14 bases between them. Germline V lookup: CDR1 SNHLY, CDR2 FYNNEI. This CDR3 is 12 amino acids long. The CDR3 spells CASILRGLEAFF. The CDR3 nucleotides are TGTGCCAGCATTCTTAGGGGGTTGGAAGCTTTCTTT.

This chain joins TRBV7-2 and TRBJ2-3; D gene ambiguous. Germline CDR1 and CDR2: SGHTA and FQGNSA. The CDR3 is 16 residues long. V gave up 2 bases and J gave up 0 bases, with 12 bases separating them. The CDR3 sequence: CASSLSQVSSTDTQYF. CDR3 in DNA: TGTGCCAGCAGCTTATCTCAAGTTTCTAGCACAGATACGCAGTATTTT.